The clone carrying this T cell receptor (beta chain) has more than one count but fewer than ten. This specimen comes from a study of cytomegalovirus exposure and HLA in healthy donors. The PCR used 60 Vbeta and 13 Jbeta primers. Per the original methods: Approximately 83 million unique TCR beta chains, 10 million to 14 million shared, were counted in a later analysis. Clones were read by immunoSEQ multiplex PCR, and TCRdb kept only the in-frame ones, dropping some. Clone size and the V and J calls come from that table; the DNA yielded D and trimming. The data show approximately 140,000 clones, approximately 82% seen once. The ends were cut back, 5 bases at V and 9 bases at J, with 14 bases in the middle. The CDR3 runs 13 residues. Germline CDR1 MNHNY, CDR2 SVGAGI (reference sequence).

The chain couples TRBV6-6 to TRBJ1-5, with D perhaps TRBD1 (6 bases). What was sequenced was PBMCs. This sequence was found in a boy between 2 and 15 years old in good health and CMV-seronegative. The CDR3 DNA reads as TGTGCCAGCAGTCTCAGGGGAAAGGGGCCCCAGCATTTT. It encodes CASSLRGKGPQHF.